This T cell receptor beta chain was found in a study of shared clonotypes between healthy human individuals. V was pared by 5 bases and J by 6 bases, with 17 bases between. Germline V gene sequence: CDR1 SGHTA, CDR2 FQGTGA. CDR3 size: 14 residues. Findings of the study overall: Naive subsets tended to show greater estimated richness than memory subsets. Generation probabilities of non-shared clonotypes were lower (relative to those shared by all four donors).

A split of CD4+ cells into CD45RA+ naive and CD45RA-negative memory subsets was performed. Comments on this clone: Its antigen is unknown.

Only in-frame clones appear in the TCRdb table, and some are missing; sequencing was by immunoSEQ multiplex PCR. The sample lists fewer than 2.5 million clones; approximately 93% were seen once. The receptor's source is a man aged 18 to 30 in good health. Some clones in this sample may be carry-over from other donors' samples. The sample consisted of naive CD4+ T cells from PBMCs. The subset was: CD45RA+ positively selected. The chain links TRBV7-3 to TRBJ2-7; D is unclear. The DNA for the CDR3 is TGTGCCAGCAGCCTCGGTCCCACAACCTCCGAGCAGTACTTC. As protein: CASSLGPTTSEQYF.